Listed here are 8 T cell receptor beta chains from one sample, sequenced in a study of T cells in women clearing cervical HPV infection. Some clones are missing from TCRdb's copy, which holds only in-frame ones; the method was immunoSEQ multiplex PCR. The sample table includes over 9,500 clones. Sequencing was done on a sample of blood buffy coat. The source is a woman aged 18 to 75 with a cervical HPV16 infection that either progressed to CIN3+ or cleared (not recorded which).

Points on this clone: The CDR3 end lies 3 residues beyond the end of the read and is filled in from the germline J gene. V usage is TRBV20-1 and J usage is TRBJ2-1; D might be TRBD2 (6 bases). Germline V gene lookup returns CDR1 DFQATT and CDR2 SNEGSKA (reference sequence). CDR3 size: 13 residues. V was shortened by 6 bases and J by 4 bases, with 13 bases between the two germline ends. CDR3 residues: CSAPGLLYNEQFF. CDR3 DNA, as far as it was read: TGCAGTGCCCCGGGACTCCTATACAATGAG.

A remark on this clone: The read terminates 3 residues before the CDR3 end, so the remaining end is supplied by the germline J gene. The chain is built from TRBV7-9 and TRBJ1-6; a weak D match, TRBD1 (6 bases). The CDR3 totals 14 residues. Germline-derived CDR1 and CDR2 are SEHNR and FQNEAQ (reference sequence). V was pared by 1 base and J by 7 bases, with 8 bases between. The CDR3 loop is CASSLGGLNSPLHF. CDR3 DNA, as far as it was read: TGTGCCAGCAGCTTAGGGGGGCTCAATTCACCC.

As for this clone: Sequencing ends 3 residues short of the CDR3 end; the germline J gene provides the rest. The chain combines TRBV5-1 with TRBJ1-5, with D perhaps TRBD1 (5 bases). The CDR3 spans 15 residues. Per germline, CDR1 SGHRS and CDR2 YFSETQ. V gave up 3 bases and J gave up 3 bases, with 13 bases separating them. The DNA read from the CDR3 is TGCGCCAGCAGCTGGACCGACAGCTTCAATCAGCCC. It codes for CASSWTDSFNQP. The whole CDR3 reads CASSWTDSFNQPQHF.

About this clone: The read comes to an end 3 residues before the CDR3 does, leaving the germline J gene to fill in the end. The V and J genes are TRBV30 and TRBJ2-3, with 9 bases fitting TRBD2. V lost 0 bases and J lost 5; bases outside the gene matches: 9. The CDR3 loop spans 16 amino acids. The V gene's germline CDR1 is GTSNPN and CDR2 SVGIG (reference sequence). The CDR3 bases that were read are TGTGCCTGGAGTGTACTCGCTAGCGGGGCAAGAGATACG. It codes for CAWSVLASGARDT. The CDR3 reads in full as CAWSVLASGARDTQYF.

About this clone itself: The read terminates 3 residues before the CDR3 end, so the remaining end is supplied by the germline J gene. The chain is built from TRBV19 and TRBJ1-1, with TRBD1 matching 10 bases. Germline V gene data show CDR1 as LNHDA and CDR2 as SQIVND (reference sequence). The CDR3 is 15 residues long. The junction had 7 bases not matched to a gene; V was cut back by 4 bases and J by 5 bases. The part of the CDR3 DNA that was read is TGTGCCAGTAGTAGACCCGGGACAGGGGAGACTGAA. Residues: CASSRPGTGETE. The complete CDR3 sequence is CASSRPGTGETEAFF.

Remarks on this clone: The CDR3 end falls 3 residues outside the read, so it is completed with the germline J gene. The J gene is TRBJ2-1, the V gene TRBV19, with 7 bases identical to TRBD2. This CDR3 has 16 amino acids. Germline-derived CDR1 and CDR2 are LNHDA and SQIVND (reference sequence). Trimming took 4 bases from V and 8 from J; bases not matched to a gene: 14. CDR3 protein: CASSRFVGQRGDEQFF. The sequenced part of the CDR3 DNA is TGTGCCAGTAGTAGATTCGTCGGTCAGCGGGGCGATGAG.

A remark on this clone: The germline gene is not matched at one end of the junction; a read error may be the cause. The read gets to within 3 residues of the CDR3 end, and the germline J gene fills in the rest. Other DNA variants within this sample encode the same CDR3. V usage is TRBV7-2 and J usage is TRBJ2-3; D may be TRBD1 (7 bases). The CDR3 consists of 15 residues. Germline CDR1 and CDR2: SGHTA and FQGNSA. The CDR3 here is CASSYMQGGADTQYF. The CDR3 bases that were read are TGTGCCAGCAGCTATATGCAGGGGGGAGCAGACACG.

CDR3 loop: CASNGQGHEKLFF. CDR3 bases read: TGTGCCAGTAACGGACAGGGTCATGAAAAG. The rearrangement links TRBV19 to TRBJ2-2, with TRBD1 matching over 8 bases. The CDR3 extends 3 residues past the end of the read, so its final part is completed from the germline J gene. The CDR3 loop spans 13 amino acids. Germline CDR1 is LNHDA and CDR2 is SQIVND (reference sequence).